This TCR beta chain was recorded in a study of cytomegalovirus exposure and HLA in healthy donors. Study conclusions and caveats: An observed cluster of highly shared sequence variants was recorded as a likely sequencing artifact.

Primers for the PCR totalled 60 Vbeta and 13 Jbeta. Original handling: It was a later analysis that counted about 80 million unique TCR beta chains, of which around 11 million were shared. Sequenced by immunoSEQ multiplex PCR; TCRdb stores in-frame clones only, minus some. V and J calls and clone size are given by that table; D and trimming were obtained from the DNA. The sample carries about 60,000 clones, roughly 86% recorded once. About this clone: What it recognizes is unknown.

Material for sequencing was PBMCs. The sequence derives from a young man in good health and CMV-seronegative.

DNA of the CDR3: TGTGCCAGCAGCCCGCACACTGATGGTGGCGGGGAGCAGTTCTTC. It is translated as CASSPHTDGGGEQFF. The J gene is TRBJ2-1, the V gene TRBV6-6, with D perhaps matching TRBD2 (5 bases). Germline V CDR1 and CDR2: MNHNY, SVGAGI (reference sequence). Trimming removed 6 bases at V and 10 bases at J, with 22 bases between. The CDR3 contains 15 residues.